This T cell receptor beta chain emerged from a study of blood T cell repertoires in COVID-19. Overall study: The analysed material was cDNA or gDNA that came from T cells, B-cell-depleted T cells, or PBMCs.

Germline assignment: CDR1 SQVTM and CDR2 ANQGSEA. This CDR3 contains 14 residues. V dropped 0 bases and J dropped 4; count of bases not matched to a gene: 4. Per the authors' pipeline: Amplification from reference gene primers served as the basis for estimated nucleated cell counts. Sequencing used immunoSEQ multiplex PCR; TCRdb keeps in-frame clones, though not all of them. V and J calls and clone size are as listed in that table; D and trimming were resolved from the DNA. The sample holds around 150,000 clones, about four fifths seen once. This chain uses TRBV29-1 with TRBJ2-3; 7 nucleotides match TRBD1. This receptor was obtained from a woman of 80 years or more with acute or convalescent COVID-19. What was sequenced was peripheral blood. DNA of the CDR3: TGCAGCGTTGAAGACAGGGGGAGAGCAGATACGCAGTATTTT. This codes for CSVEDRGRADTQYF.